The T cell receptor beta chain described here comes from a study of cytomegalovirus exposure and HLA in healthy donors. Germline CDR1 reads SGHVS; CDR2 reads FQNEAQ. V was clipped by 5 bases and J by 4 bases, with 17 bases between them. The CDR3 consists of 15 residues. Amplification used 60 Vbeta primers and 13 Jbeta primers. Measured with immunoSEQ multiplex PCR; TCRdb has only the in-frame clones, and not every one. The repertoire consists of around 210,000 clones, with 79% occurring once and the leading ten covering less than 2%. This receptor was identified in a man over 45 in good health and CMV-seronegative. The chain has TRBV7-8 and TRBJ2-5, with a weak D call TRBD2 (6 bases). The sample was PBMCs. CDR3 DNA sequence: TGTGCCAGCAGCCGAGGGTGGGGGGACCGAGAGACCCAGTACTTC. This codes for CASSRGWGDRETQYF.